A single sample gave rise to the 17 T cell receptor beta chains below, sequenced in a study of cytotoxic CD8 clonotypes in ibrutinib-treated CLL. Profiled with immunoSEQ multiplex PCR; TCRdb holds only in-frame clones, not every one. The data hold roughly 38,000 clones, with about 47% observed a single time. Specimen: PBMCs, collected before ibrutinib treatment. The receptors derive from a human donor with chronic lymphocytic leukemia.

This chain connects TRBV7-8 to TRBJ2-3; D unresolved. From germline, CDR1 is SGHVS and CDR2 FQNEAQ. The CDR3 has 14 amino acids. The V gene lost 4 bases and the J gene lost 4 bases, with 12 bases spanning the gap. The CDR3 DNA is TGTGCCAGCAGCTCCCTTATTGGCGCAGATACGCAGTATTTT. It yields the protein CASSSLIGADTQYF.

This chain links TRBV7-9 with TRBJ2-3, with 8 bases identical to TRBD2. The CDR3 covers 14 residues. Germline V lookup: CDR1 SEHNR, CDR2 FQNEAQ (reference sequence). V shed 6 bases, J shed 2 bases, and the junction held 4 bases outside the gene matches. The CDR3: CASRVAGNTDTQYF. As DNA, the CDR3 is TGTGCCAGCAGGGTAGCGGGGAACACAGATACGCAGTATTTT.

V is TRBV7-2 and J is TRBJ2-3; 11 bases fit TRBD2. The germline gives CDR1 SGHTA, CDR2 FQGNSA. The V and J ends lost 5 bases and 2 bases, in that order; junction bases with no gene match: 6. This CDR3 comprises 16 residues. CDR3 bases: TGTGCCAGCAGCCCAAGACTAGCGGGGCTCACAGATACGCAGTATTTT. It yields the protein CASSPRLAGLTDTQYF.

The chain links TRBV6-1 to TRBJ1-3; D remains ambiguous. The CDR3 covers 15 residues. The ends were cut back, 6 bases at V and 2 bases at J, with 14 bases in the middle. Germline assignment: CDR1 MNHNS and CDR2 SASEGT. The CDR3 region has the DNA TGTGCCAGCAGAACGGAGGGCGGCCCTGGAAACACCATATATTTT. Protein sequence: CASRTEGGPGNTIYF.

V usage is TRBV6-6 and J usage is TRBJ2-3, with a weak D call TRBD2 (6 bases). V lost 0 bases, J lost 2 bases, and 9 bases lay in between. This CDR3 spans 15 amino acids. The V gene's germline CDR1 is MNHNY and CDR2 SVGAGI (reference sequence). The CDR3 sequence is CASSYSGGPTDTQYF. CDR3 sequence (DNA): TGTGCCAGCAGTTACTCGGGGGGTCCCACAGATACGCAGTATTTT.

V gene TRBV2 combines with J gene TRBJ2-3, with D tentatively TRBD1 or TRBD2 (5 bases each). Germline values: CDR1 SNHLY, CDR2 FYNNEI. The CDR3 length is 15 residues. Trimming took off 9 bases at V and 2 bases at J, with 18 bases between the two ends. The CDR3 region has the DNA TGTGCCAGTTCACCGGGACGGAGGACCACAGATACGCAGTATTTT. Protein: CASSPGRRTTDTQYF.

This chain uses TRBV7-3 with TRBJ1-6; TRBD1 aligns across 8 bases. The CDR3 extends over 20 amino acids. J was trimmed by 0 bases and V by 5 bases; bases with no gene match: 15. From germline, CDR1 is SGHTA and CDR2 FQGTGA. The chain's CDR3 is CASSVRGQDPLGSYNSPLHF. As DNA, the CDR3 is TGTGCCAGCAGCGTACGGGGACAGGACCCGTTAGGCTCCTATAATTCACCCCTCCACTTT.

This chain connects TRBV30 to TRBJ2-5; 7 positions agree with TRBD2. The CDR3 is 12 residues long. The germline CDR1 and CDR2 sequences are GTSNPN and SVGIG (reference sequence). Germline trimming cut 5 bases from V and 5 bases from J; bases unmatched to any gene: 5. The CDR3 sequence: CAWGRGVETQYF. CDR3 in DNA: TGTGCCTGGGGGAGGGGCGTCGAGACCCAGTACTTC.

V usage is TRBV7-6 and J usage is TRBJ2-2, with TRBD2 matching 10 bases. This CDR3 has 16 amino acids. Germline V gene sequence: CDR1 SGHVS, CDR2 FNYEAQ. Trimming removed 2 bases from V and 0 bases from J; junction bases left unmatched: 0. CDR3 in DNA: TGTGCCAGCAGCTTACTAGCGGGGGCGAACACCGGGGAGCTGTTTTTT. Translation gives CASSLLAGANTGELFF.

This clone has more than one count but fewer than ten. The chain carries TRBV11-2 and TRBJ2-2, with unresolved D. Looked up from germline, CDR1 is SGHAT and CDR2 is FQNNGV. Trimming removed 1 base at V and 4 bases at J, with 10 bases between. CDR3 length: 15 amino acids. This CDR3 reads CASSLVGSPTGELFF. The CDR3, as DNA: TGTGCCAGCAGCTTAGTAGGCAGTCCCACCGGGGAGCTGTTTTTT.

This chain links TRBV7-2 with TRBJ2-3; 14 bases line up with TRBD2. In germline, CDR1 is SGHTA, CDR2 FQGNSA. V lost 0 bases to trimming and J lost 5 bases; unmatched junction nucleotides: 4. This CDR3 is built from 17 residues. The CDR3 DNA reads TGTGCCAGCAGCTTAGCGGGGACTAGCGGGGGAGGAGATACGCAGTATTTT. Amino acid sequence: CASSLAGTSGGGDTQYF.

This chain connects TRBV20-1 to TRBJ2-7; D is uncertain. CDR1 is DFQATT and CDR2 is SNEGSKA in the germline V gene (reference sequence). The V gene lost 4 bases and the J gene lost 2 bases, with 6 bases spanning the gap. The CDR3 loop spans 11 amino acids. The CDR3 coding sequence is TGCAGTGCTATCCAGACCTACGAGCAGTACTTC. Translating it yields CSAIQTYEQYF.

For this clone: Relative to the germline gene, one junction end is altered; a read error may explain this. The J gene is TRBJ2-3, the V gene TRBV7-2; no reliable D call. The CDR3 is made up of 18 amino acids. Germline V gives CDR1 SGHTA, CDR2 FQGNSA. CDR3: CASSAQVLTIFAIRSILF. Written as DNA, the CDR3 is TGTGCCAGCAGCGCGCAGGTGCTAACAATATTCGCGATACGCAGTATCCTCTTT.

The V gene is TRBV4-1, the J gene TRBJ2-7; possibly TRBD2 for D (6 bases). Trimming removed 6 bases from V and 2 bases from J, with 20 bases in between. The CDR3 extends over 16 amino acids. Germline V gives CDR1 MGHRA, CDR2 YSYEKL. The CDR3 loop reads CASSEGPSVTPYEQYF. The CDR3 nucleotides read TGCGCCAGCAGTGAAGGGCCTAGCGTAACTCCCTACGAGCAGTACTTC.

The chain joins TRBV21-1 to TRBJ2-3. TRBV21-1 is given as a pseudogene. The CDR3 consists of 12 residues. CDR3 nucleotide sequence: TGTGCCAGCAGCAGAAACACAGATACGCAGTATTTT. Protein product: CASSRNTDTQYF.

The rearrangement uses TRBV7-2 and TRBJ1-5; no clear D gene. This CDR3 is built from 14 residues. Germline V gene sequence: CDR1 SGHTA, CDR2 FQGNSA. The V and J ends lost 5 bases and 5 bases respectively, with 13 bases between them. The CDR3 loop reads CASSRHGSYQPQHF. The CDR3 nucleotides read TGTGCCAGCAGCCGCCATGGGTCCTATCAGCCCCAGCATTTT.

The rearrangement links TRBV5-1 to TRBJ1-4; the D is unclear. V gave up 5 bases and J gave up 5 bases, with 13 bases separating them. CDR1 is SGHRS, CDR2 YFSETQ, per germline. The CDR3 consists of 14 residues. The CDR3 DNA reads TGCGCCAGCAGATATGACCCAGAAAATGAAAAACTGTTTTTT. It is translated as CASRYDPENEKLFF.